This T cell receptor beta chain was obtained from a study of cytomegalovirus exposure and HLA in healthy donors. Study observations and caveats: About 87% or about 30% of the time was how often most TCR beta V segments were productive, according to an earlier analysis. Later, an analysis showed that TCR beta chains associated with HLA were more clonally expanded than others that were equally common.

Healthy bone marrow donors made up the donor group. PCR was performed using 60 Vbeta and 13 Jbeta primers. Here immunoSEQ multiplex PCR was the method, and the copy in TCRdb shows in-frame clones only, minus some. The data contain some 240,000 clones, 92% of them singletons. For this clone: Its antigen is not known.

The CDR3 totals 13 residues. Germline V gene data show CDR1 as SGHDN and CDR2 as FVKESK. V shed 6 bases and J 1 base; nucleotides not matched to a gene: 2. This chain connects TRBV14 to TRBJ1-1; TRBD1 aligns across 7 bases. This sequence was found in a girl aged 2-10 years in good health and CMV-seronegative. Sequenced material: PBMCs. CDR3 residues: CASSRQGNTEAFF. The CDR3 coding sequence is TGTGCCAGCAGTAGACAGGGGAACACTGAAGCTTTCTTT.